The clone carrying this T cell receptor (beta chain) was observed a handful of times. Its antigen remains unknown. This entry is derived from a study of TIL therapy for anti-PD-1-resistant metastatic lung cancer. Study-level information: Four tumors were EGFR-mutant and two were ALK-rearranged. Median tumor mutation burden was about 1.5 mutations per megabase. General study results and limits: Compared with baseline intratumoral T cells, expanded TIL cultures were more clonal and less diverse (about 5.8% vs 31%).

CDR3 length equals 12 residues. The V gene's germline CDR1 is ENHRY and CDR2 SYGVKD. V was pared by 5 bases and J by 6 bases, with 8 bases between. The libraries were made with immunoSEQ v3. Repertoires were generated with immunoSEQ multiplex PCR, while TCRdb's copy carries only in-frame clones and drops some. The repertoire holds about 100,000 clones, with 65% as singletons. The time point: pre-treatment sample, taken before nivolumab and TIL therapy. The tumor samples were excised metastases, mostly pleural nodules or supraclavicular lymph nodes. The source was tumor tissue, collected at baseline. V and J are TRBV10-3 and TRBJ2-1; TRBD1 or TRBD2 may be the D gene (5 bases each). This TCR was recovered from a person aged 25-85 years with non-small cell lung cancer. The CDR3 DNA is TGTGCCATCAGTAAGGGACGCAATGAGCAGTTCTTC. Its protein product is CAISKGRNEQFF.